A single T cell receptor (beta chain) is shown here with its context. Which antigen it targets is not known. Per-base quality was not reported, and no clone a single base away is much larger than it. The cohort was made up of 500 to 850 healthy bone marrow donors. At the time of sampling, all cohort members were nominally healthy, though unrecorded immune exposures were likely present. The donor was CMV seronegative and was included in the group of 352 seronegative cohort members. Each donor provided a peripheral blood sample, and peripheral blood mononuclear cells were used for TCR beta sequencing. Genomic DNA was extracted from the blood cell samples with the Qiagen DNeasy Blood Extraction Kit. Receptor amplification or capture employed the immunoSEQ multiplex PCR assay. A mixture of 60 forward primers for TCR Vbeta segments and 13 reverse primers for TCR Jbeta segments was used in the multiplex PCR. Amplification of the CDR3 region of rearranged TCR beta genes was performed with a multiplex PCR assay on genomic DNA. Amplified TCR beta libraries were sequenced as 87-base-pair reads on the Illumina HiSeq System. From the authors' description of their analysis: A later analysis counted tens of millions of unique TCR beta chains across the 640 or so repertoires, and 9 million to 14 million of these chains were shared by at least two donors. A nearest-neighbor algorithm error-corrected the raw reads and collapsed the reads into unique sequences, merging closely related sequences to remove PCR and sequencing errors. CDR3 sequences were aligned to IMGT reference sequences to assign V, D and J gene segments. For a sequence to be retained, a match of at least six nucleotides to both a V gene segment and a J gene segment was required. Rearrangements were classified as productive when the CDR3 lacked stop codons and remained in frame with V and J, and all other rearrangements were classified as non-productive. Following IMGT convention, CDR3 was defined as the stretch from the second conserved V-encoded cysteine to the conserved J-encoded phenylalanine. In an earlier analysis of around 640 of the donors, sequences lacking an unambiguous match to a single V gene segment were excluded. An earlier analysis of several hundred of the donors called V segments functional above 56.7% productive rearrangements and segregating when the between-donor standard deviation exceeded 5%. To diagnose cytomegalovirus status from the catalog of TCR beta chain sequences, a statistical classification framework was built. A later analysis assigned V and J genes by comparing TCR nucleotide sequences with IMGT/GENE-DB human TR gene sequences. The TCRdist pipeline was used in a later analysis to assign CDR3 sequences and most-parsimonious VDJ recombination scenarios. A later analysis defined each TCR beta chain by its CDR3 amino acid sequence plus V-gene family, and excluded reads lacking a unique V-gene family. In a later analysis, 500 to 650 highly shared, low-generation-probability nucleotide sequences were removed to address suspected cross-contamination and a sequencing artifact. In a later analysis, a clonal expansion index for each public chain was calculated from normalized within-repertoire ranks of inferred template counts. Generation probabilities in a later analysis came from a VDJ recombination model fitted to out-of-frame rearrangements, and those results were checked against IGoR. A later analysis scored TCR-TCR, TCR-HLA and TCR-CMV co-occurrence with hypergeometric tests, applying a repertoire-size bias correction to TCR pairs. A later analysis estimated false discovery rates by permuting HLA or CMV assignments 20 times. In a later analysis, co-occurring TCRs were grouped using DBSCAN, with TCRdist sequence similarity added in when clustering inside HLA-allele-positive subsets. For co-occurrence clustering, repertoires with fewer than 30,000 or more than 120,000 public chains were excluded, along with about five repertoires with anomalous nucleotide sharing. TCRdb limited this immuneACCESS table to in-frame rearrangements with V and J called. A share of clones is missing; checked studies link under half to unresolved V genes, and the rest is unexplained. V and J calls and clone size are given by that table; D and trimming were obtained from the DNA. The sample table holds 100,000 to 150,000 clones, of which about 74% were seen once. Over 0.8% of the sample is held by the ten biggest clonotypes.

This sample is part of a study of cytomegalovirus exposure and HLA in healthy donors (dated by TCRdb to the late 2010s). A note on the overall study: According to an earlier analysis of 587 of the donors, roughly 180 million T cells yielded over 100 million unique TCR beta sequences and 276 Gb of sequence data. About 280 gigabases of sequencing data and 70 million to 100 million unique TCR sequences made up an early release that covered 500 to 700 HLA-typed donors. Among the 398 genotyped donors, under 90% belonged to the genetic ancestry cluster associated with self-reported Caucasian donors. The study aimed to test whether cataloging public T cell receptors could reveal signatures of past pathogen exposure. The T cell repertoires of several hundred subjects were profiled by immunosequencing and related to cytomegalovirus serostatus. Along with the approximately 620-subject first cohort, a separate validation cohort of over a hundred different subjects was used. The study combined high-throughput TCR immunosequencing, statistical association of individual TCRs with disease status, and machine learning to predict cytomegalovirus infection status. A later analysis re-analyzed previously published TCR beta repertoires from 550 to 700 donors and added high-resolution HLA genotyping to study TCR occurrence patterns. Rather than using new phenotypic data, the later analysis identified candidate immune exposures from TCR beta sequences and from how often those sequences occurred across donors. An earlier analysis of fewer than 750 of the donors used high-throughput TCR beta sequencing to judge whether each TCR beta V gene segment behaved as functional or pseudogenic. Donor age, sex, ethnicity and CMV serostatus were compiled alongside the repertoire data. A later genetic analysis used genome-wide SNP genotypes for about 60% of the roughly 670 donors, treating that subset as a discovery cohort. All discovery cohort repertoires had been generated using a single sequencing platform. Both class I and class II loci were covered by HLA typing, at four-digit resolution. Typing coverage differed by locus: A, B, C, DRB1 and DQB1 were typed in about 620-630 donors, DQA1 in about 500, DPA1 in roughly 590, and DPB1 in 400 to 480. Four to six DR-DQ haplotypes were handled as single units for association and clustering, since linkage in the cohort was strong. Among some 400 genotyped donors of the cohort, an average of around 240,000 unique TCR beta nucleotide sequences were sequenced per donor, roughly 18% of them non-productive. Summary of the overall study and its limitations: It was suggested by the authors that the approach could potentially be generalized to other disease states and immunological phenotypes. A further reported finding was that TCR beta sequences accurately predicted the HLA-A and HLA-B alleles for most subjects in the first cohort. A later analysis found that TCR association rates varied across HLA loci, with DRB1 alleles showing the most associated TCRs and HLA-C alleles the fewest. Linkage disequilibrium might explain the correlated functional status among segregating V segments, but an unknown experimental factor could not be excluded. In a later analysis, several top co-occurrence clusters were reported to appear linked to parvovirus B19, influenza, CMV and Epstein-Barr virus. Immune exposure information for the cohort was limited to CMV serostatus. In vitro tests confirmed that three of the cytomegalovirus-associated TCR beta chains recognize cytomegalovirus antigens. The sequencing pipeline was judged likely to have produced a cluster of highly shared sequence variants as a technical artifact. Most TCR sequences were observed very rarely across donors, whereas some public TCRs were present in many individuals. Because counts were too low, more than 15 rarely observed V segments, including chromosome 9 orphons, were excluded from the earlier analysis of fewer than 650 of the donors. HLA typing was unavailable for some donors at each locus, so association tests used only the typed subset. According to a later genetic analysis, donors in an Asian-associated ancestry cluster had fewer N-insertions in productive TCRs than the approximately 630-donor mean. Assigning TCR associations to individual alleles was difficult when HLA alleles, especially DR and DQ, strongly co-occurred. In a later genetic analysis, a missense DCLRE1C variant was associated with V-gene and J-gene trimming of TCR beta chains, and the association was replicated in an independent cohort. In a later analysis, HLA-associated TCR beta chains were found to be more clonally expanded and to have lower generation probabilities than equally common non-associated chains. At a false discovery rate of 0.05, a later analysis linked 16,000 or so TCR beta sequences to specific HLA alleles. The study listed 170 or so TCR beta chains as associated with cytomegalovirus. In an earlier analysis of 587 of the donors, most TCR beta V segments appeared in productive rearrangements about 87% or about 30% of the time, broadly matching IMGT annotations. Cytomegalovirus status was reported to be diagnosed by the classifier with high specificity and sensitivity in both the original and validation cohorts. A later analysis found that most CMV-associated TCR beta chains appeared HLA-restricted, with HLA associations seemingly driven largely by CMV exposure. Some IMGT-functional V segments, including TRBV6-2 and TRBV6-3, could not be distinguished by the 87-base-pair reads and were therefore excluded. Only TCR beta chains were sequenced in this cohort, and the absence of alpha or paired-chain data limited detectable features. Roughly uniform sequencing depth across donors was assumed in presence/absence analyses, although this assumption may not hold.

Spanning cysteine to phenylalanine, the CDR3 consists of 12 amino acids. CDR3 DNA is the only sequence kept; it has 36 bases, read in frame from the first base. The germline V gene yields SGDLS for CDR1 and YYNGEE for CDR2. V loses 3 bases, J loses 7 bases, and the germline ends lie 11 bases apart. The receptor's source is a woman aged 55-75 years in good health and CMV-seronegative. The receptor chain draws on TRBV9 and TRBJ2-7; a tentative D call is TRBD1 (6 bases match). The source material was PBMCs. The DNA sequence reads TGTGCCAGCAGCGGGGGGCGGCGGGAGCAGTACTTC. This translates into CASSGGRREQYF. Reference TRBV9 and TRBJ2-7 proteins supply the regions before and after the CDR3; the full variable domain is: DSGVTQTPKHLITATGQRVTLRCSPRSGDLSVYWYQQSLDQGLQFLIQYYNGEERAKGNILERFSAQQFPDLHSELNLSSLELGDSALYFCASSGGRREQYFGPGTRLTVT.